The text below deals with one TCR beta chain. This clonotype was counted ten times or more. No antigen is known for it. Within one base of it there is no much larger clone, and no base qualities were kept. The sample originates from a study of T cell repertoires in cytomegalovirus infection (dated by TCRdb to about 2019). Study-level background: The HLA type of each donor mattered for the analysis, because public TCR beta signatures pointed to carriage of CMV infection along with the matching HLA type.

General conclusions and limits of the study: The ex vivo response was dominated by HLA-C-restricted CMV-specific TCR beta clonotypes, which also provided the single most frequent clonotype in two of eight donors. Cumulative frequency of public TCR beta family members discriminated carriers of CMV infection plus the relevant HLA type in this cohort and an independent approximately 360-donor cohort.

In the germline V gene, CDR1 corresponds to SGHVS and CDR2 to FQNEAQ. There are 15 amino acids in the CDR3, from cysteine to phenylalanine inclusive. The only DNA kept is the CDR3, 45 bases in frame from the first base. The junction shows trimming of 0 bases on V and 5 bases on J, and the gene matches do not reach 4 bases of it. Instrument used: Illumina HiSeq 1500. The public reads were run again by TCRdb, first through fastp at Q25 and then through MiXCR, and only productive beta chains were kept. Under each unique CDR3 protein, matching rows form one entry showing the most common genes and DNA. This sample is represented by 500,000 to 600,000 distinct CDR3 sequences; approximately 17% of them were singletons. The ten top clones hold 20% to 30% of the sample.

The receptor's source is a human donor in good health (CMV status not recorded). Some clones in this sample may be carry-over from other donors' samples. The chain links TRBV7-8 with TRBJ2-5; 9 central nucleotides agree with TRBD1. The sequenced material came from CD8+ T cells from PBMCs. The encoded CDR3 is CASSLAQGAWETQYF. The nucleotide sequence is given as TGTGCCAGCAGCTTAGCACAGGGGGCTTGGGAGACCCAGTACTTC.